These T cell receptor beta chains were read from a single sample in a study of cytomegalovirus exposure and HLA in healthy donors. Sequenced by immunoSEQ multiplex PCR; TCRdb stores in-frame clones only, minus some. The sample has approximately 78,000 clones, around 84% seen once. Sequenced input: PBMCs. These receptor sequences come from a woman in her fifties or sixties in good health and CMV-seronegative. CDR3s include the opening cysteine and the closing phenylalanine or tryptophan. D genes are given only for firm matches. Rows give clone size only sometimes, using once, few, many, or a class for an expanded clone.

j_call: TRBJ1-2
clone_size: .
cdr3_length: 12
v_call: TRBV7-2
d_call: TRBD1
cdr3_aa: CASSLETGGYTF
cdr3_nt: TGTGCCAGCAGCTTAGAGACAGGGGGCTACACCTTC

j_call: TRBJ1-3
clone_size: .
cdr3_length: 15
v_call: TRBV28
d_call: .
cdr3_aa: CASSFDTGPENTIYF
cdr3_nt: TGTGCCAGCAGTTTCGACACAGGGCCCGAAAACACCATATATTTT

j_call: TRBJ2-5
clone_size: once
cdr3_length: 15
v_call: TRBV2
d_call: TRBD2
cdr3_aa: CASSWTSGSLETQYF
cdr3_nt: TGTGCCAGCAGTTGGACTAGCGGGAGTCTGGAGACCCAGTACTTC

j_call: TRBJ2-1
clone_size: .
cdr3_length: 15
v_call: TRBV6-5
d_call: .
cdr3_aa: CASSNYLSSYNEQFF
cdr3_nt: TGTGCCAGCAGCAATTACTTGAGCTCCTACAATGAGCAGTTCTTC

j_call: TRBJ2-2
clone_size: .
cdr3_length: 15
v_call: TRBV7-8
d_call: TRBD1
cdr3_aa: CASSSGTGSTGELFF
cdr3_nt: TGTGCCAGCAGCTCCGGGACAGGGTCCACCGGGGAGCTGTTTTTT

j_call: TRBJ2-3
clone_size: .
cdr3_length: 14
v_call: TRBV11-1
d_call: .
cdr3_aa: CASSPQIAADTQYF
cdr3_nt: TGTGCCAGCAGCCCCCAAATAGCCGCAGATACGCAGTATTTT

j_call: TRBJ2-6
clone_size: .
cdr3_length: 19
v_call: TRBV27
d_call: TRBD1
cdr3_aa: CASSPRGTGGSYGANVLTF
cdr3_nt: TGTGCCAGCAGTCCTAGAGGGACAGGGGGTAGCTATGGGGCCAACGTCCTGACTTTC

j_call: TRBJ2-7
clone_size: .
cdr3_length: 14
v_call: TRBV14
d_call: TRBD1
cdr3_aa: CASSQGTGVYEQYF
cdr3_nt: TGTGCCAGCAGCCAAGGGACAGGGGTATACGAGCAGTACTTC

j_call: TRBJ1-1
clone_size: .
cdr3_length: 17
v_call: TRBV5-4
d_call: TRBD1
cdr3_aa: CASSPGTDRGRGTEAFF
cdr3_nt: TGTGCCAGCAGCCCGGGAACGGACAGGGGAAGGGGCACTGAAGCTTTCTTT

j_call: TRBJ1-3
clone_size: .
cdr3_length: 16
v_call: TRBV9
d_call: .
cdr3_aa: CASSGSTGPSGNTIYF
cdr3_nt: TGTGCCAGCAGCGGATCAACAGGGCCCTCTGGAAACACCATATATTTT

j_call: TRBJ2-7
clone_size: .
cdr3_length: 15
v_call: TRBV6-5
d_call: .
cdr3_aa: CASSYSGTGVDEQYF
cdr3_nt: TGTGCCAGCAGTTACTCCGGGACTGGCGTGGACGAGCAGTACTTC

j_call: TRBJ1-1
clone_size: .
cdr3_length: 14
v_call: TRBV6-5
d_call: TRBD1
cdr3_aa: CASSPTGMNTEAFF
cdr3_nt: TGTGCCAGCAGCCCGACAGGGATGAACACTGAAGCTTTCTTT

j_call: TRBJ2-7
clone_size: .
cdr3_length: 16
v_call: TRBV7-9
d_call: TRBD2
cdr3_aa: CASSITPGTTTYEQYF
cdr3_nt: TGTGCCAGCAGCATCACCCCCGGGACTACTACATACGAGCAGTACTTC

j_call: TRBJ1-5
clone_size: .
cdr3_length: 14
v_call: TRBV2
d_call: .
cdr3_aa: CASKNDKSNQPQHF
cdr3_nt: TGTGCCAGCAAAAATGACAAGAGCAATCAGCCCCAGCATTTT

j_call: TRBJ2-5
clone_size: .
cdr3_length: 15
v_call: TRBV7-2
d_call: TRBD1
cdr3_aa: CASSFQGGSVETQYF
cdr3_nt: TGTGCCAGCAGCTTCCAAGGGGGCTCTGTAGAGACCCAGTACTTC

j_call: TRBJ2-3
clone_size: .
cdr3_length: 14
v_call: TRBV29-1
d_call: TRBD2
cdr3_aa: CSVDPSGLTDTQYF
cdr3_nt: TGCAGCGTCGATCCATCGGGACTAACAGATACGCAGTATTTT

j_call: TRBJ2-2
clone_size: once
cdr3_length: 15
v_call: TRBV27
d_call: .
cdr3_aa: CASSLKLLNTGELFF
cdr3_nt: TGTGCCAGCAGTTTAAAACTACTGAACACCGGGGAGCTGTTTTTT

j_call: TRBJ2-2
clone_size: .
cdr3_length: 14
v_call: TRBV6-1
d_call: TRBD1
cdr3_aa: CASSLIGGAGELFF
cdr3_nt: TGTGCCAGCAGCCTAATAGGGGGCGCCGGGGAGCTGTTTTTT

j_call: TRBJ2-2
clone_size: .
cdr3_length: 17
v_call: TRBV27
d_call: .
cdr3_aa: CASSPPGHASNTGELFF
cdr3_nt: TGTGCCAGCAGTCCACCGGGACATGCTTCGAACACCGGGGAGCTGTTTTTT

j_call: TRBJ2-3
clone_size: .
cdr3_length: 16
v_call: TRBV9
d_call: TRBD2
cdr3_aa: CASSVAGGREGDTQYF
cdr3_nt: TGTGCCAGCAGCGTAGCGGGAGGCAGGGAGGGGGATACGCAGTATTTT

j_call: TRBJ2-7
clone_size: .
cdr3_length: 14
v_call: TRBV5-1
d_call: TRBD1
cdr3_aa: CASSAGQGKGEQYF
cdr3_nt: TGCGCCAGCAGCGCTGGACAGGGCAAGGGGGAGCAGTACTTC

j_call: TRBJ2-5
clone_size: .
cdr3_length: 18
v_call: TRBV5-1
d_call: TRBD2
cdr3_aa: CASSGSGKAGGGQETQYF
cdr3_nt: TGCGCCAGCAGTGGGTCCGGAAAGGCGGGAGGGGGCCAAGAGACCCAGTACTTC

j_call: TRBJ1-2
clone_size: .
cdr3_length: 15
v_call: TRBV6-6
d_call: .
cdr3_aa: CASSRDRPYNYGYTF
cdr3_nt: TGTGCCAGCAGTCGCGACAGGCCCTATAACTATGGCTACACCTTC

j_call: TRBJ1-1
clone_size: .
cdr3_length: 14
v_call: TRBV10-1
d_call: .
cdr3_aa: CASSIGTSGAEAFF
cdr3_nt: TGCGCCAGCAGTATTGGGACATCAGGGGCTGAAGCTTTCTTT

j_call: TRBJ2-3
clone_size: .
cdr3_length: 16
v_call: TRBV30
d_call: TRBD2
cdr3_aa: CAWSWAGERLADTQYF
cdr3_nt: TGTGCCTGGAGTTGGGCGGGGGAGCGATTAGCAGATACGCAGTATTTT

j_call: TRBJ1-2
clone_size: .
cdr3_length: 14
v_call: TRBV7-2
d_call: TRBD1
cdr3_aa: CASSLGQGNYGYTF
cdr3_nt: TGTGCCAGCAGCTTAGGACAGGGCAACTATGGCTACACCTTC

j_call: TRBJ1-6
clone_size: .
cdr3_length: 15
v_call: TRBV5-6
d_call: TRBD1
cdr3_aa: CASSLEGASGSPLHF
cdr3_nt: TGTGCCAGCAGCTTGGAGGGGGCATCTGGTTCACCCCTCCACTTT

j_call: TRBJ2-3
clone_size: .
cdr3_length: 15
v_call: TRBV19
d_call: TRBD2
cdr3_aa: CASRTSGRAADTQYF
cdr3_nt: TGTGCCAGTAGGACTAGCGGGAGGGCCGCAGATACGCAGTATTTT

j_call: TRBJ1-2
clone_size: once
cdr3_length: 16
v_call: TRBV2
d_call: .
cdr3_aa: CASSEGHYQANYGYTF
cdr3_nt: TGTGCCAGCAGTGAAGGGCATTACCAGGCTAACTATGGCTACACCTTC

j_call: TRBJ1-2
clone_size: .
cdr3_length: 11
v_call: TRBV28
d_call: .
cdr3_aa: CASRTLRGYTF
cdr3_nt: TGTGCCAGCAGGACCCTGAGGGGCTACACCTTC

j_call: TRBJ2-5
clone_size: .
cdr3_length: 13
v_call: TRBV27
d_call: .
cdr3_aa: CASPTKPLETQYF
cdr3_nt: TGTGCCAGTCCTACGAAACCGCTAGAGACCCAGTACTTC

j_call: TRBJ1-2
clone_size: .
cdr3_length: 14
v_call: TRBV2
d_call: .
cdr3_aa: CASSPGTSNYGYTF
cdr3_nt: TGTGCCAGCAGCCCTGGGACATCCAACTATGGCTACACCTTC

j_call: TRBJ1-6
clone_size: .
cdr3_length: 15
v_call: TRBV30
d_call: TRBD1
cdr3_aa: CAWSEDRGENSPLHF
cdr3_nt: TGTGCCTGGAGTGAGGACAGGGGCGAAAATTCACCCCTCCACTTT

j_call: TRBJ2-7
clone_size: once
cdr3_length: 14
v_call: TRBV13
d_call: .
cdr3_aa: CASSLDPGGWEQYF
cdr3_nt: TGTGCCAGCAGCTTAGACCCAGGGGGGTGGGAGCAGTACTTC

j_call: TRBJ2-3
clone_size: .
cdr3_length: 17
v_call: TRBV5-1
d_call: TRBD1
cdr3_aa: CASSLGVQGTATDTQYF
cdr3_nt: TGCGCCAGCAGCTTGGGCGTGCAAGGGACAGCCACAGATACGCAGTATTTT

j_call: TRBJ2-1
clone_size: .
cdr3_length: 16
v_call: TRBV15
d_call: .
cdr3_aa: CATSRDPTVSYNEQFF
cdr3_nt: TGTGCCACCAGCAGAGATCCCACAGTTTCCTACAATGAGCAGTTCTTC

j_call: TRBJ2-7
clone_size: .
cdr3_length: 15
v_call: TRBV9
d_call: .
cdr3_aa: CASSPPTGTPYEQYF
cdr3_nt: TGTGCCAGCAGCCCACCGACAGGAACCCCCTACGAGCAGTACTTC

j_call: TRBJ2-7
clone_size: .
cdr3_length: 14
v_call: TRBV11-2
d_call: TRBD1
cdr3_aa: CASSLRGQGYEQYF
cdr3_nt: TGTGCCAGCAGCTTAAGAGGACAGGGCTACGAGCAGTACTTC

j_call: TRBJ1-6
clone_size: .
cdr3_length: 16
v_call: TRBV28
d_call: .
cdr3_aa: CASSSGRGSYNSPLHF
cdr3_nt: TGTGCCAGCAGTTCGGGCAGGGGCTCCTATAATTCACCCCTCCACTTT

j_call: TRBJ1-2
clone_size: .
cdr3_length: 17
v_call: TRBV14
d_call: .
cdr3_aa: CASSQGTTADSWLGYTF
cdr3_nt: TGTGCCAGCAGCCAAGGAACAACGGCGGACTCCTGGCTTGGCTACACCTTC

j_call: TRBJ2-3
clone_size: .
cdr3_length: 15
v_call: TRBV6-5
d_call: .
cdr3_aa: CASSYFQGTTDTQYF
cdr3_nt: TGTGCCAGCAGTTATTTCCAGGGGACCACAGATACGCAGTATTTT